This note documents a single T cell receptor (beta chain) sequence. What it binds is unknown. This specimen belongs to a study of tumor-infiltrating lymphocytes in localized non-small cell lung cancer. Clones were sequenced by immunoSEQ multiplex PCR, and TCRdb holds only the in-frame ones, with some missing. The table has fewer than 20,000 clones, 73% seen once. Findings of the study overall: Available tissue quantity limited TCR sequencing to a patient subset.

Trimming took 5 bases from V and 7 from J, leaving 14 bases between them. The CDR3 has 14 residues. In germline, CDR1 is SGHTA, CDR2 FQGNSA. The receptor's source is a human donor with non-small cell lung cancer. The rearrangement joins TRBV7-2 to TRBJ2-2; D tentatively reads TRBD1 or TRBD2 (6 bases each). What was sequenced was lung tumor tissue. CDR3 amino acids: CASSGRGRGGELFF. The CDR3 DNA is TGTGCCAGCAGCGGTCGGGGGCGGGGCGGGGAGCTGTTTTTT.